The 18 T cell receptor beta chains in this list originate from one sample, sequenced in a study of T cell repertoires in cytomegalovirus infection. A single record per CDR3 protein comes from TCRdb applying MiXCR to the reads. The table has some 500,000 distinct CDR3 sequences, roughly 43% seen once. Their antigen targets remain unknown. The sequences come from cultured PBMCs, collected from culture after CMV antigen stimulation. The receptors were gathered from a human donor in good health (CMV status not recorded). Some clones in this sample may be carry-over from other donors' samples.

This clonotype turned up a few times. The CDR3 is CASSSQGVEQYF. The CDR3 DNA follows: TGTGCCAGCAGCTCGCAGGGGGTTGAGCAGTACTTC. V is TRBV7-2 and J is TRBJ2-7; 7 nucleotides agree with TRBD1. The CDR3 is 12 residues long. The V and J ends lost 4 bases and 7 bases, in that order; junction bases with no gene match: 4. Germline CDR1 is SGHTA and CDR2 is FQGNSA.

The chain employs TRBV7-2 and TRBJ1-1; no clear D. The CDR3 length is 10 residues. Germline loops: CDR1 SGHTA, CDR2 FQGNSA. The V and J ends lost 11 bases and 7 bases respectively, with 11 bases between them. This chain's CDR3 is CAVGRREAFF. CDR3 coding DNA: TGTGCCGTGGGTAGGCGTGAAGCTTTCTTT.

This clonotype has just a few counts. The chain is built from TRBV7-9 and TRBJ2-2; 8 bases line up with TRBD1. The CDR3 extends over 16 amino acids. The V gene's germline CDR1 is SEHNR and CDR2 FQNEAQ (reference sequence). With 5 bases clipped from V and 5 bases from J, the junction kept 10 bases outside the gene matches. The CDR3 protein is CASSGLGQGRTGELFF. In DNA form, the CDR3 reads TGTGCCAGCAGCGGCTTAGGACAGGGAAGGACCGGGGAGCTGTTTTTT.

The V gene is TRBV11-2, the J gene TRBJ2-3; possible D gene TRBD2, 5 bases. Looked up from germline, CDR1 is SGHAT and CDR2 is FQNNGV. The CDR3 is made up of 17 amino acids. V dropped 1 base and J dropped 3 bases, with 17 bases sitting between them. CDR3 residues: CASSLARLVSGTDTQYF. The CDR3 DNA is TGTGCCAGCAGCTTAGCTCGCCTAGTTTCGGGGACAGATACGCAGTATTTT.

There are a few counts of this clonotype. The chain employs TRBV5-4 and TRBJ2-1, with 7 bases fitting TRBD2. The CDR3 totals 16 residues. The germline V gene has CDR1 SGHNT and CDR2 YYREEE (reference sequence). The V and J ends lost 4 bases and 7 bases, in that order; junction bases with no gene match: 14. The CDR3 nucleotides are TGTGCCAGCAGCCCCGGCGGGGGTACAATACCGAATGAGCAGTTCTTC. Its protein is CASSPGGGTIPNEQFF.

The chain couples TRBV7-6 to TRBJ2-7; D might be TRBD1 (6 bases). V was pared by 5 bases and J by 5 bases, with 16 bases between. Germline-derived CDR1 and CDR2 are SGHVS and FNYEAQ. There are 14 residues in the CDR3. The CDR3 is CASSKDSYYDEQYF. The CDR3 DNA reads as TGTGCCAGCAGCAAGGACAGTTACTACGACGAGCAGTACTTC.

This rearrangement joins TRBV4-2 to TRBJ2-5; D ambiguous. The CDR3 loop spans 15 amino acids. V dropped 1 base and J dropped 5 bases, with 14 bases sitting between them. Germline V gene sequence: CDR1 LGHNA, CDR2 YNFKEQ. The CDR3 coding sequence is TGTGCCAGCAGCCAAGCAAAGCCTCCTTTGGAGACCCAGTACTTC. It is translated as CASSQAKPPLETQYF.

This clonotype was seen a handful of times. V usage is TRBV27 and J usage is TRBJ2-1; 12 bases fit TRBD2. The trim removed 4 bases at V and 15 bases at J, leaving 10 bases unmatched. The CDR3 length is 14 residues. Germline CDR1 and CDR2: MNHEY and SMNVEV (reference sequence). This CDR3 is CASSSLAGGPRRFF. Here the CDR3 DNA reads TGTGCCAGCAGTTCCCTAGCGGGAGGGCCACGTCGGTTCTTC.

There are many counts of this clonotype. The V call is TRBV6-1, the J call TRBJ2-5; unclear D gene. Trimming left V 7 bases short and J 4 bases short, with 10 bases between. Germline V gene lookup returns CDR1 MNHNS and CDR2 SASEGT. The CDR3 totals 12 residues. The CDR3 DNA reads TGTGCCAGCAACGGTCCGGGAGAGACCCAGTACTTC. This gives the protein CASNGPGETQYF.

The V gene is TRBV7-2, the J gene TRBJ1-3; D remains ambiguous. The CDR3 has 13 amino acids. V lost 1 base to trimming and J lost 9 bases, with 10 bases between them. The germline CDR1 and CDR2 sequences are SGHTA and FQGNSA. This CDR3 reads CASSLEDGGTIYF. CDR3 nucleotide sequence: TGTGCCAGCAGCTTAGAAGACGGAGGCACCATATATTTT.

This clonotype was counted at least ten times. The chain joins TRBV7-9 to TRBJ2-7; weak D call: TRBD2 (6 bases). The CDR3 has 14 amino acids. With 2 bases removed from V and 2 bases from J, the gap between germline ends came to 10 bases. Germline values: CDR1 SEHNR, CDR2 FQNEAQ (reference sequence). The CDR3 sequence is CASSLSGSAYEQYF. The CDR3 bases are TGTGCCAGCAGCTTAAGCGGGTCGGCCTACGAGCAGTACTTC. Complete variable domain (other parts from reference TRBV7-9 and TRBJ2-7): DTGVSQNPRHKITKRGQNVTFRCDPISEHNRLYWYRQTLGQGPEFLTYFQNEAQLEKSRLLSDRFSAERPKGSFSTLEIQRTEQGDSAMYLCASSLSGSAYEQYFGPGTRLTVT.

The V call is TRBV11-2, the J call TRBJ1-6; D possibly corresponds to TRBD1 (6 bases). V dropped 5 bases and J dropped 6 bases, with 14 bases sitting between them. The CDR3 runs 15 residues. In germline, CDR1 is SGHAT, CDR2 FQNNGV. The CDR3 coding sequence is TGTGCCAGCAGCCCAATGGAGGGGGGTAATTCACCCCTCCACTTT. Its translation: CASSPMEGGNSPLHF.

CDR3 nucleotide sequence: TGTGCCAGCAGCCAAGAGCTCCGGGACAGGGTCTACGAGCAGTACTTC. Amino acids: CASSQELRDRVYEQYF. The rearrangement links TRBV4-2 to TRBJ2-7, with 9 bases matching TRBD1. After removal of 0 bases from V and 3 bases from J, the junction contained 6 bases not matched to a gene. The CDR3 contains 16 residues. Per germline, CDR1 LGHNA and CDR2 YNFKEQ.

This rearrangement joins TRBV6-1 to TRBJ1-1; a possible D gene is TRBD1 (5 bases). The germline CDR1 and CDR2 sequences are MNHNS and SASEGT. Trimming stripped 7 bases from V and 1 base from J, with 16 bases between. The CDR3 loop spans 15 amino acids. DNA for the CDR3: TGTGCCAGCATCAACGGGGGGGTGACGAACACTGAAGCTTTCTTT. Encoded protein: CASINGGVTNTEAFF.

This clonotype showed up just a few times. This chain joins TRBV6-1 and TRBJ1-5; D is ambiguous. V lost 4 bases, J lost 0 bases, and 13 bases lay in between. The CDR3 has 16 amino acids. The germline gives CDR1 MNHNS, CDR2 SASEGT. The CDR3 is CASSGRHLYSNQPQHF. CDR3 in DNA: TGTGCCAGCAGTGGGAGACACCTCTATAGCAATCAGCCCCAGCATTTT.

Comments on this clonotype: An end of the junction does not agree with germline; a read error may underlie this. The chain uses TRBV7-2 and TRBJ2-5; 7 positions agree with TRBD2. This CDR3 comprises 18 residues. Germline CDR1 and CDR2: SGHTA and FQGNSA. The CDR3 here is CASSRGRGASGGQETQNF. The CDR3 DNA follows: TGTGCCAGCAGTCGAGGGCGTGGAGCTAGCGGCGGCCAAGAGACCCAGAACTTC.

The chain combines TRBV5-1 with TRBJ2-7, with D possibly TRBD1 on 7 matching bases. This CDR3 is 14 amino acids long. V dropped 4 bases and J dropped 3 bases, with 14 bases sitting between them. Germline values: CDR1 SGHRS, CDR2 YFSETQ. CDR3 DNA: TGCGCCAGCAGCCCGGGGGACAGCGACTACGAGCAGTACTTC. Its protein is CASSPGDSDYEQYF.

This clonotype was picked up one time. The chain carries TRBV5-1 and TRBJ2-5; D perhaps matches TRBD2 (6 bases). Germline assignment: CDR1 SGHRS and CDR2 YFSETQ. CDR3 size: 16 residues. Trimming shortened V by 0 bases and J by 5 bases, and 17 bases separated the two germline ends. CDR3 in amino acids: CASSLDGGTVGETQYF. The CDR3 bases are TGCGCCAGCAGCTTGGATGGAGGGACGGTGGGGGAGACCCAGTACTTC.